This note documents a single T cell receptor (beta chain) sequence. Its antigen is unknown. Base qualities were left out, and no much larger clone turns up one base away. From its cysteine to its phenylalanine, the CDR3 spans 12 amino acids. The sequence is cut down to CDR3 DNA, 36 bases in frame from base 1. CDR1 and CDR2, looked up from the germline V gene, are SGHTA and FQGNSA. V and J are truncated by 10 bases and 7 bases respectively, leaving an intervening sequence of 15 bases. The data were obtained in a study of control samples from healthy donors and cancer patients (dated by TCRdb to the early 2020s). Receptor libraries were prepared by the immunoSEQ multiplex PCR assay. TCRdb took over this immuneACCESS table, retaining in-frame rearrangements with V and J assigned. Such tables are incomplete; in checked studies, under half of the missing clones stem from an unresolved V gene, and the remainder is unexplained. Within this sample are 75,000 to 95,000 clones, with approximately 91% of them counted one time only. 5.7% of the sample belongs to the ten largest clones.

This receptor was taken from a woman aged 50 to 65 in good health. The chain joins TRBV7-2 to TRBJ2-3; the D gene is perhaps TRBD2, from 6 matching bases. Material: blood. The CDR3 here reads CATWRDAYTQYF. The nucleotide sequence is TGTGCCACCTGGAGGGACGCTTATACGCAGTATTTT.